The clone carrying this T cell receptor beta chain has a handful of counts. As yet, its antigen is unknown. After removal of 5 bases from V and 9 bases from J, the junction contained 10 bases not matched to a gene. This CDR3 is built from 14 residues. RNA transcripts were the template for amplifying TCR beta CDR3 regions. The TCR CDR3 was amplified in a first-round RT-PCR using the HTBI primer set. TCRdb fed the multiplex PCR reads into MiXCR, producing one record per CDR3 protein. The sample contains approximately 300,000 distinct CDR3 sequences, roughly 15% of which appear only once. The data were taken from a study of T cells in Graves' hyperthyroidism and ophthalmopathy. Turning to the study itself: Before treatment of any kind, peripheral blood was taken at initial diagnosis. Study-wide results and caveats: Among clonotypes expanded in thyroid above 0.001, most were also found in blood.

The source is a man aged 25-45 years with Graves' hyperthyroidism. The V gene is TRBV12-3 or TRBV12-4, the J gene TRBJ2-5, with TRBD1 identical over 9 bases. Sequences were obtained from blood. The CDR3 DNA sequence: TGTGCCAGCAGTACAGGGGGCCGAGGTGAGGCCCAGTACTTC. Encoded protein: CASSTGGRGEAQYF.